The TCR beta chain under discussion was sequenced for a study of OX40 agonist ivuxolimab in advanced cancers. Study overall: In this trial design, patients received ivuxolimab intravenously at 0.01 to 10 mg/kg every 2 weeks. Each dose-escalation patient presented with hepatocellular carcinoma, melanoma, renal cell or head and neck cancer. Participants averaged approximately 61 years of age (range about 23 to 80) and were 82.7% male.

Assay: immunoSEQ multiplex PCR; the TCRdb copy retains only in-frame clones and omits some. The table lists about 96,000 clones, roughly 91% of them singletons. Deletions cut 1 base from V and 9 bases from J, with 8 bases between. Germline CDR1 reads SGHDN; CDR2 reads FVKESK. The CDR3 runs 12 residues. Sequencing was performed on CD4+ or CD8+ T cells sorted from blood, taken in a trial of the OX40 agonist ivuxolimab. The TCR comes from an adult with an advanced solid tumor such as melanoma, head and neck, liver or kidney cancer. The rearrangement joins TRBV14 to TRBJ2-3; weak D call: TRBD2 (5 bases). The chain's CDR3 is CASSQVPGTQYF. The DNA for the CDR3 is TGTGCCAGCAGCCAAGTGCCGGGGACGCAGTATTTT.